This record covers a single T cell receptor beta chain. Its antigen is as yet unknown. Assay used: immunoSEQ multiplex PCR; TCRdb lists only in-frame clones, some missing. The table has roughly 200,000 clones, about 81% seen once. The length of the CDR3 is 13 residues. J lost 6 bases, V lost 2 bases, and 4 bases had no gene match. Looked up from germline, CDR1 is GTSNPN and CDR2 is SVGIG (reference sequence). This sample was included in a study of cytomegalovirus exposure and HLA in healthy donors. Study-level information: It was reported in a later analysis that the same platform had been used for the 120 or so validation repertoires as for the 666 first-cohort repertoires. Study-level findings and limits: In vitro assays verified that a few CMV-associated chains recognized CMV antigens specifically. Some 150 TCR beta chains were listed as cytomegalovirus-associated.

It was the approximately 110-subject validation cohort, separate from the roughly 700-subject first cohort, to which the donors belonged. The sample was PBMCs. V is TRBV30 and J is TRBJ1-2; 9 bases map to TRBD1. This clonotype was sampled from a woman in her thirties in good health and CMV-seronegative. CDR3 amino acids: CAWSRTGDHGYTF. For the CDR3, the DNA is TGTGCCTGGAGTCGGACAGGGGACCATGGCTACACCTTC.